This T cell receptor (beta chain) was profiled in a study of patients and donors after allogeneic stem cell transplantation. Germline trimming cut 1 base from V and 1 base from J; bases unmatched to any gene: 3. Germline values: CDR1 MGHDK, CDR2 SYGVNS. CDR3 length: 16 amino acids. TCRdb itself ran the RT-PCR reads through MiXCR, one entry per CDR3 protein. Of more than 850,000 distinct CDR3 sequences in the sample, roughly 18% were seen once. The V gene is TRBV25-1, the J gene TRBJ2-3, with TRBD1 matching 9 bases. Sequencing used blood, either unsorted or a sorted T cell fraction (not recorded which). The receptor's source is a human donor who was either an allogeneic HSCT recipient or a stem cell or donor lymphocyte infusion donor (not recorded which). It is not recorded whose cells these are; they may come from a transplant donor. The CDR3 sequence is CASSELRTGGTDTQYF. The CDR3 DNA sequence: TGTGCCAGCAGTGAATTAAGGACAGGGGGCACAGATACGCAGTATTTT.